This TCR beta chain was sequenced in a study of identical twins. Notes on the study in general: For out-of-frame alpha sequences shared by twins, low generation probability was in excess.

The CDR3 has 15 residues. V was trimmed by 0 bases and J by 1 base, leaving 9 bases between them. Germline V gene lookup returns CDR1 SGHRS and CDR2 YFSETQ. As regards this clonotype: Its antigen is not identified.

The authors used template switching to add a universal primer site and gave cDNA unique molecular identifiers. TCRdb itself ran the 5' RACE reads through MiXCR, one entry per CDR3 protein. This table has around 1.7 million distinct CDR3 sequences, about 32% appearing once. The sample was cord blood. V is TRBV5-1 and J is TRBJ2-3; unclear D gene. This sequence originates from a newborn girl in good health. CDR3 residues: CASSLEGSRTDTQYF. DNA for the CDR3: TGCGCCAGCAGCTTGGAAGGCTCGCGCACAGATACGCAGTATTTT.